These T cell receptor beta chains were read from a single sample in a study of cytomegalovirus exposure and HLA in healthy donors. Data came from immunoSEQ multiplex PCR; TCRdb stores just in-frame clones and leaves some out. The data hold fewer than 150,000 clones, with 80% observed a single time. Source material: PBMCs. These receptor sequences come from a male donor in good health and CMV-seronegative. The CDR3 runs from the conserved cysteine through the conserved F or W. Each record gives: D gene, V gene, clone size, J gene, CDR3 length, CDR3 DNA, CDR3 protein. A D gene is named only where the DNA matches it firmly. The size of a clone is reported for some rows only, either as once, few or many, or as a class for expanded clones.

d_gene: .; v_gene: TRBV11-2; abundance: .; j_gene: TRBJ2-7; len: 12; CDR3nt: TGTGCCAGCAGCGCAACAGGGAACGAGCAGTACTTC; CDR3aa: CASSATGNEQYF
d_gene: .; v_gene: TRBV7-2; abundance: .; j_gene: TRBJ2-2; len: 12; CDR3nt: TGTGCCAGCAGCTTCTTTACCGGGGAGCTGTTTTTT; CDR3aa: CASSFFTGELFF
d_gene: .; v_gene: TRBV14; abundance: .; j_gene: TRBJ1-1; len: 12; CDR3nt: TGTGCCAGCAGCCAAGTTGCGAAGAGTGCTTTCTTT; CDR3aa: CASSQVAKSAFF
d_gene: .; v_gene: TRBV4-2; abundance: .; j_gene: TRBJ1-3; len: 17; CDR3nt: TGTGCCAGCAGCCAGCCGAACGCAGGGTTTACTGGAAACACCATATATTTT; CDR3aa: CASSQPNAGFTGNTIYF
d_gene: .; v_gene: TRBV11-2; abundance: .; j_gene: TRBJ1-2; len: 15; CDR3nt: TGTGCCAGCAGCCCCTGGGGGGATAGTATCTATGGCTACACCTTC; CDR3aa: CASSPWGDSIYGYTF
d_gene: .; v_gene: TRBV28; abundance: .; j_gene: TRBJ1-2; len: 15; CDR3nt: TGTGCCAGCAGCCTCCAGGCAGGGTGGGGTTATGGCTACACCTTC; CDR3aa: CASSLQAGWGYGYTF
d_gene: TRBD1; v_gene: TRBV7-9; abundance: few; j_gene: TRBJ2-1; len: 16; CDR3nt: TGTGCCAGCAGCTTAGGGACAGGGTTCTCCTACAATGAGCAGTTCTTC; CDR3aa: CASSLGTGFSYNEQFF
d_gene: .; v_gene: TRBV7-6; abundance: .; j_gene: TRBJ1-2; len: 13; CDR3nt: TGTGCCAGCAGCTTTGGAGGGGCCTATGGCTACACCTTC; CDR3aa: CASSFGGAYGYTF
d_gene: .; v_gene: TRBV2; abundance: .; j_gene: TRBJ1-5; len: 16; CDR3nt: TGTGCCAGCAGTGACCTCGTCGGGGGGCCTAATCAGCCCCAGCATTTT; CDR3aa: CASSDLVGGPNQPQHF
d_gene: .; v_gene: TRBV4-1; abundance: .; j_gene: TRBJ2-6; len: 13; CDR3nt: TGCGCCAGCAGCCAAGCAGAGGCCAACGTCCTGACTTTC; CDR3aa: CASSQAEANVLTF
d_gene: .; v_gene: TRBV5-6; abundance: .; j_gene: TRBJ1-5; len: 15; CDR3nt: TGTGCCAGCAGCTTGCTTGGACAACACAATCAGCCCCAGCATTTT; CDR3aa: CASSLLGQHNQPQHF
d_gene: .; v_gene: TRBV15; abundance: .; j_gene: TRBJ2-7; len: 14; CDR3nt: TGTGCCACCAGCAGAGGAGGGTTGTCCTACGAGCAGTACTTC; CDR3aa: CATSRGGLSYEQYF
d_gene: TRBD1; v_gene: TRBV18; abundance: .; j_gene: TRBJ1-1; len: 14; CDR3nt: TGTGCCAGCTCCCGAGGACAGGCCAACACTGAAGCTTTCTTT; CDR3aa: CASSRGQANTEAFF
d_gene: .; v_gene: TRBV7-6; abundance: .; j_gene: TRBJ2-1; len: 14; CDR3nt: TGTGCCAGCAGCGCCCGGGCGGGTCACAATGAGCAGTTCTTC; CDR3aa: CASSARAGHNEQFF
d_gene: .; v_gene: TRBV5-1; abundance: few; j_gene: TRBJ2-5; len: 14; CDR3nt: TGCGCCAGCAGCCAGGGGGGCTCTCAAGAGACCCAGTACTTC; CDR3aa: CASSQGGSQETQYF
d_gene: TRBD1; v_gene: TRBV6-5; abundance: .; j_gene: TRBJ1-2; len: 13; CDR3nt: TGTGCCAGCAGCCAGGGGGGAAGGTATGGCTACACCTTC; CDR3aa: CASSQGGRYGYTF
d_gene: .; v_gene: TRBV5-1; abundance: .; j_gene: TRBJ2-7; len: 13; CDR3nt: TGCGCCAGCAGCTACGGGACAACCTACGAGCAGTACTTC; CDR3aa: CASSYGTTYEQYF
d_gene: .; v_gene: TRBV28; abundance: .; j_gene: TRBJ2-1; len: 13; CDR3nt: TGTGCCAGCAGCCCTCGGGGGAAAGATGAGCAGTTCTTC; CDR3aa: CASSPRGKDEQFF
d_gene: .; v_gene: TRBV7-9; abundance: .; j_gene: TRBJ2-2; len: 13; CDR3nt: TGTGCCAGCAGCCCCCCGGCGGGCGGGGAGCTGTTTTTT; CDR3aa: CASSPPAGGELFF
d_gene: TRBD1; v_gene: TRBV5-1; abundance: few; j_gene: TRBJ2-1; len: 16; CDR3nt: TGCGCCAGCAGCGGTTTGACAGGGGCCTATTCCAATGAGCAGTTCTTC; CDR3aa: CASSGLTGAYSNEQFF
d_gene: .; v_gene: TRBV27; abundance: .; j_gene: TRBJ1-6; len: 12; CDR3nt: TGTGCCAGCAGGGACAGCAATTCACCCCTCCACTTT; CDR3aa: CASRDSNSPLHF
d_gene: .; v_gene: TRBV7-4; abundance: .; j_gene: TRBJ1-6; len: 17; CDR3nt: TGTGCCAGCAGCCTGACGAGGGTTCAGTCCAGAAATTCACCCCTCCACTTT; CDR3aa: CASSLTRVQSRNSPLHF
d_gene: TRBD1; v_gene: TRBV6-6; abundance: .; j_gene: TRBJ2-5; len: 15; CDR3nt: TGTGCCAGCAGCTCCATACAGGGGGCTCGGGAGACCCAGTACTTC; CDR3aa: CASSSIQGARETQYF
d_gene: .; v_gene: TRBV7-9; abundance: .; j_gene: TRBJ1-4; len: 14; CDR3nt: TGTGCCAGCAGCTTAGGGGGCCAGGGTGAAAAACTGTTTTTT; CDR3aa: CASSLGGQGEKLFF
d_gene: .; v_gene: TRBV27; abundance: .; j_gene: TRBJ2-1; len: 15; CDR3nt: TGTGCCAGCAGGTACAGCTTCAGCTCCTACAATGAGCAGTTCTTC; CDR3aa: CASRYSFSSYNEQFF
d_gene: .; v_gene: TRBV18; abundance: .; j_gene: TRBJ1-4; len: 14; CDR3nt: TGTGCCAGCTCCCGGGGTCCTCCCAATGAAAAACTGTTTTTT; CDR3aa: CASSRGPPNEKLFF
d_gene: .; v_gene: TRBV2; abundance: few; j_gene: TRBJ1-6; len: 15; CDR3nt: TGTGCCAGCAGTGAAGCGCGACGGGGAAATTCACCCCTCCACTTT; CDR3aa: CASSEARRGNSPLHF
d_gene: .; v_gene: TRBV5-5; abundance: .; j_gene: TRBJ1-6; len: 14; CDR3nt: TGTGCCAGCAGCTTGGACCAGGGCGGTTCACCCCTCCACTTT; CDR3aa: CASSLDQGGSPLHF
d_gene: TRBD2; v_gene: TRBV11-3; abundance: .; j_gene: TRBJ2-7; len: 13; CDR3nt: TGTGCCAGCAGCTCGGGGGGGGACTACGAGCAGTACTTC; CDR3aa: CASSSGGDYEQYF
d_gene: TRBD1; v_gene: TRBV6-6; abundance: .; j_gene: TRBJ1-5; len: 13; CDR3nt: TGTGCCAGCAGTTATGGCAGGGGGCAGCCCCAGCATTTT; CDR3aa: CASSYGRGQPQHF
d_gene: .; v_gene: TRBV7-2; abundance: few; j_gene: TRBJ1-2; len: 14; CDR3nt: TGTGCCAGCAGATCGACCCGAGGAAACTATGGCTACACCTTC; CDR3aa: CASRSTRGNYGYTF
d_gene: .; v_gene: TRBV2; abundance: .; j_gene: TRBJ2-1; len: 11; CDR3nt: TGTGCCAGCAGTGACTATGGGTGGGCGTTCTTC; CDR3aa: CASSDYGWAFF
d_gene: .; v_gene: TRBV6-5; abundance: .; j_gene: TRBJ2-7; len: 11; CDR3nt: TGTGCCAGCAGTTCCTTCTACGAGCAGTACTTC; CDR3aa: CASSSFYEQYF